This T cell receptor (beta chain) emerged from a study of response to subunit inactivated influenza vaccine. Study-wide results and limits: Few additional T cells are recruited per seasonal influenza vaccination, authors suggested.

This clonotype turned up a few times. Its antigen is not known. Germline V CDR1 and CDR2: SGHTA, FQGTGA. This CDR3 region has 15 residues. J gave up 1 base and V 2 bases, and 1 base lay outside the gene matches. Each CDR3 protein is one row after TCRdb ran MiXCR on the RT-PCR reads. The sample lists approximately 480,000 distinct CDR3 sequences, 10% to 11% occurring once. The material was PBMCs from blood, obtained 40 to 50 days after vaccination. The chain uses TRBV7-3 and TRBJ2-1, with TRBD2 matching over 8 bases. This TCR was recovered from a man between 45 and 60 years old who received an inactivated influenza vaccine. This CDR3 reads CASSLERESYNEQFF. The CDR3 nucleotides read TGTGCCAGCAGCTTAGAGCGGGAGTCCTACAATGAGCAGTTCTTC.